The sample holds a few counts of the clone carrying this T cell receptor (beta chain). The antigen is undetermined. This sample was included in a study of cytomegalovirus exposure and HLA in healthy donors. The study, taken as a whole, reports: Sequencing had likely introduced a cluster of highly shared sequence variants as an artifact. Among the CMV-associated chains, a few were confirmed in vitro as specific for CMV antigens. An assumption of roughly uniform sequencing depth across donors underlay the presence/absence analyses.

Vbeta (60) and Jbeta (13) primers were used in the PCR. Assay: immunoSEQ multiplex PCR; the TCRdb copy retains only in-frame clones and omits some. Altogether some 90,000 clones are present, more than 70% being singletons, with the ten largest covering 4.4%. Germline V lookup: CDR1 SGHNT, CDR2 YENEEA. The CDR3 length is 13 residues. V was cut by 3 bases and J by 5 bases, with 10 bases left in between. This sequence was found in a male donor in good health and CMV-seropositive. The V call is TRBV11-3, the J call TRBJ1-1, with unresolved D. Input material: PBMCs. The CDR3 DNA reads as TGTGCCAGCAGCTTTGATGGTCGGACTGAAGCTTTCTTT. Encoded protein: CASSFDGRTEAFF.